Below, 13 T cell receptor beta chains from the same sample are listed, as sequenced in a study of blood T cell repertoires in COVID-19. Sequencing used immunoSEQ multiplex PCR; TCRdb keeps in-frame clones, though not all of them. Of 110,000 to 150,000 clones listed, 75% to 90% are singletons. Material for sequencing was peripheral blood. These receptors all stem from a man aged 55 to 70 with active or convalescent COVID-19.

The CDR3: CASSDSGTLNQPQHF. CDR3 DNA: TGTGCCAGTAGTGATTCCGGGACTCTCAATCAGCCCCAGCATTTT. The chain combines TRBV19 with TRBJ1-5, with a tentative D call TRBD1 (5 bases). CDR1 LNHDA and CDR2 SQIVND come from the germline V gene (reference sequence). The CDR3 runs 15 residues. V shed 5 bases and J shed 3 bases, with 14 bases lying between them.

The CDR3 nucleotides are TGCGCCAGCAGCCGCGCTCGGGACTCGGGCTACGAGCAGTACTTC. Residues: CASSRARDSGYEQYF. The genes are TRBV4-3 and TRBJ2-7, with D perhaps matching TRBD2 (6 bases). The CDR3 totals 15 residues. Trimming removed 4 bases at V and 3 bases at J, with 16 bases between. Germline CDR1 LGHNA, CDR2 YSLEER.

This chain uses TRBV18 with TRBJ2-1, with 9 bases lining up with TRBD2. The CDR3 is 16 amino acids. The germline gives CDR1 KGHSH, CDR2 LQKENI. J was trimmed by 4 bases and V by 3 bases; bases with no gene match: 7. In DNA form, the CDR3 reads TGTGCCAGCTCACCTCCCGGCGGGGGGGAATACAATGAGCAGTTCTTC. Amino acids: CASSPPGGGEYNEQFF.

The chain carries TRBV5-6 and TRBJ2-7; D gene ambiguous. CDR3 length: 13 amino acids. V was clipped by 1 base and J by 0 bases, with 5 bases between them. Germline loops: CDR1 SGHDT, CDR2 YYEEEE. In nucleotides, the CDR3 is TGTGCCAGCAGCTTGTCAATCTCCTACGAGCAGTACTTC. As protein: CASSLSISYEQYF. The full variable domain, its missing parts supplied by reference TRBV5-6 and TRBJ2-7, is DAGVTQSPTHLIKTRGQQVTLRCSPKSGHDTVSWYQQALGQGPQFIFQYYEEEERQRGNFPDRFSGHQFPNYSSELNVNALLLGDSALYLCASSLSISYEQYFGPGTRLTVT.

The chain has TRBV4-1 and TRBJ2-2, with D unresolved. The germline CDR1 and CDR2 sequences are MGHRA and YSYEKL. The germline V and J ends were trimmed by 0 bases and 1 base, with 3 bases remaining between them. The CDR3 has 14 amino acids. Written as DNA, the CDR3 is TGCGCCAGCAGCCAAGATCAGAACACCGGGGAGCTGTTTTTT. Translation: CASSQDQNTGELFF.

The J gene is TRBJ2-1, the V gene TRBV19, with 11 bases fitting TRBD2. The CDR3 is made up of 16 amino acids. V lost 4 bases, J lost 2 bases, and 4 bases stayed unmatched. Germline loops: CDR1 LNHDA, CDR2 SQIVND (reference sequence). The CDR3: CASSKTSGNPYNEQFF. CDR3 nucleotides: TGTGCCAGTAGTAAGACTAGCGGGAACCCCTACAATGAGCAGTTCTTC.

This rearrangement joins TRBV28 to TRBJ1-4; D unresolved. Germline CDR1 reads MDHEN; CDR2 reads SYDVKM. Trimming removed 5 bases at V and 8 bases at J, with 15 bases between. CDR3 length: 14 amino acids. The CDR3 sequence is CASSLRSPREKLFF. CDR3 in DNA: TGTGCCAGCAGTCTCCGGTCGCCTCGAGAAAAACTGTTTTTT. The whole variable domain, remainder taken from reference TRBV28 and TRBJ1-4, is DVKVTQSSRYLVKRTGEKVFLECVQDMDHENMFWYRQDPGLGLRLIYFSYDVKMKEKGDIPEGYSVSREKKERFSLILESASTNQTSMYLCASSLRSPREKLFFGSGTQLSVL.

CDR3 loop: CASSTGQGGRYTF. In DNA form, the CDR3 reads TGTGCCAGCAGCACCGGACAGGGCGGGCGCTACACCTTC. V and J are TRBV7-9 and TRBJ1-2; 8 nucleotides align to TRBD1. V trimming: 5 bases; J trimming: 9 bases; junction bases outside the gene matches: 8. Germline CDR1 SEHNR, CDR2 FQNEAQ (reference sequence). This CDR3 is built from 13 residues.

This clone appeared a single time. In DNA, the CDR3 is TGTGCCAGCAGCTTAGTGGGACAGGAAAGCAATCAGCCCCAGCATTTT. Its translation: CASSLVGQESNQPQHF. V usage is TRBV7-2 and J usage is TRBJ1-5, with 8 nucleotides matching TRBD1. Looked up from germline, CDR1 is SGHTA and CDR2 is FQGNSA. J gave up 1 base and V 1 base, and 3 bases lay outside the gene matches. This CDR3 region has 16 residues.

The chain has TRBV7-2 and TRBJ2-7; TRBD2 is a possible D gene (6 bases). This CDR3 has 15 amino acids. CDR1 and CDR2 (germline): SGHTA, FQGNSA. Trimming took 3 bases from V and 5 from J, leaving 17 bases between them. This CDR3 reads CASSLPQAGRDEQYF. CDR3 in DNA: TGTGCCAGCAGCTTGCCTCAAGCGGGTAGGGACGAGCAGTACTTC.

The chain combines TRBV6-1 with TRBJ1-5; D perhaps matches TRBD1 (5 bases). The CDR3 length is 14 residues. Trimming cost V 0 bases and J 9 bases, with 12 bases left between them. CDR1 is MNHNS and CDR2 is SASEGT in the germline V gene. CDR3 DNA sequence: TGTGCCAGCAGTGAAGCTGGGGGGAAGCTGCCCCAGCATTTT. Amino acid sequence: CASSEAGGKLPQHF.

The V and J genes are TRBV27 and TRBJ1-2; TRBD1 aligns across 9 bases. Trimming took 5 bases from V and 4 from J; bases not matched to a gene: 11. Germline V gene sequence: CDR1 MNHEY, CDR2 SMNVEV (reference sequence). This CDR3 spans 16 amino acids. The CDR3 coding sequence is TGTGCCAGCAGTAAAGCCGGGACAGGGCTCATCTATGGCTACACCTTC. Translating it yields CASSKAGTGLIYGYTF.

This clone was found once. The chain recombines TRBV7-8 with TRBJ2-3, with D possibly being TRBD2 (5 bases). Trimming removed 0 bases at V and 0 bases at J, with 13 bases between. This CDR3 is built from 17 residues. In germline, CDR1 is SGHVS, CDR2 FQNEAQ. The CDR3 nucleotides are TGTGCCAGCAGCTTAGCGGTGCGGGTTACTAGCACAGATACGCAGTATTTT. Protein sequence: CASSLAVRVTSTDTQYF.